Below are 12 T cell receptor beta chains sequenced from a single sample in a study of blood T cells in healthy people across ages. With a J-beta primer mix and a sample-barcoded 5' primer, a second PCR ran 7 to 11 cycles. Each CDR3 protein is one row after TCRdb ran MiXCR on the 5' RACE reads. The table lists around 870,000 distinct CDR3 sequences, around 30% of them singletons. Source material: blood. The receptors shown here come from a woman aged 80 or over in good health.

The chain has TRBV5-6 and TRBJ1-5, with 10 nucleotides matching TRBD1. Trimming took 2 bases from V and 6 from J; bases not matched to a gene: 5. In germline, CDR1 is SGHDT, CDR2 YYEEEE. This CDR3 has 15 amino acids. CDR3 loop: CASSFDRGLAQPQHF. The CDR3 DNA sequence: TGTGCCAGCAGCTTTGACAGGGGGCTAGCTCAGCCCCAGCATTTT.

The sample holds many counts of this clonotype. The rearrangement uses TRBV6-5 and TRBJ2-5, with TRBD1 identical over 8 bases. This CDR3 contains 15 residues. Germline assignment: CDR1 MNHEY and CDR2 SVGAGI. V lost 5 bases, J lost 5 bases, and 10 bases stayed unmatched. The CDR3 DNA sequence: TGTGCCAGCAGTCCTACAGGGGGTAGTTCGGAGACCCAGTACTTC. Translation: CASSPTGGSSETQYF.

The chain recombines TRBV11-2 with TRBJ2-1; either TRBD1 or TRBD2 may fit D (5 bases each). The CDR3 has 14 residues. Germline CDR1 SGHAT, CDR2 FQNNGV. V was pared by 3 bases and J by 4 bases, with 10 bases between. The CDR3, as DNA: TGTGCCAGCAGCTTCCGGGACCCTTACAATGAGCAGTTCTTC. Translation gives CASSFRDPYNEQFF.

About this clonotype: The junction departs from germline at one end; a sequencing error may be responsible. J is TRBJ2-1 and V is TRBV6-2 or TRBV6-3; a weak D match, TRBD2 (6 bases). This CDR3 comprises 21 residues. Germline CDR1 MNHEY, CDR2 SVGEGT. In nucleotides, the CDR3 is TGTGCCGGCAGTTACCCCCTTTCGGGGGTGAAAACCCGGAGCTCCTACAATGAGCAGTTCTTC. This gives the protein CAGSYPLSGVKTRSSYNEQFF.

The table lists this clonotype with a few counts. A read error may produce the germline difference seen at one junction end. The chain links TRBV7-8 to TRBJ2-7; tentatively, D is TRBD1 or TRBD2 (5 bases each). The germline V gene has CDR1 SGHVS and CDR2 FQNEAQ. The CDR3 length is 15 residues. CDR3 in DNA: TGTGTCAGCAGCTTATTGCTCAAAGGGGACCGCGAGCAGTACTTC. Translating it yields CVSSLLLKGDREQYF.

Notes on this clonotype: Possible read error: a much larger clone is one base away. The chain links TRBV20-1 to TRBJ2-3; D is unresolved. Between the trimmed V and J ends, which lost 6 bases and 0 bases, there was a span of 16 bases. The CDR3 contains 15 residues. Germline CDR1 is DFQATT and CDR2 is SNEGSKA (reference sequence). The CDR3 reads CSARIRELSTDTQYF. CDR3 sequence (DNA): TGCAGTGCCCGGATTAGAGAATTAAGCACAGATACGCAGTATTTT.

This clonotype appeared a few times. The V gene is TRBV27, the J gene TRBJ2-2; TRBD2 is a possible D gene (5 bases). The germline gives CDR1 MNHEY, CDR2 SMNVEV (reference sequence). This CDR3 comprises 15 residues. Trimming left V 3 bases short and J 5 bases short, with 13 bases between. In DNA form, the CDR3 reads TGTGCCAGCAGTTTCTACCCCCGGAGGACCGGGGAGCTGTTTTTT. It codes for CASSFYPRRTGELFF.

The rearrangement joins TRBV3-1 to TRBJ1-1, with 9 bases identical to TRBD1. Germline loops: CDR1 LGHDT, CDR2 YNNKEL (reference sequence). The CDR3 length is 14 residues. V shed 2 bases and J 4 bases; nucleotides not matched to a gene: 2. The CDR3 region has the DNA TGTGCCAGCAGCCAATTACAGGGGGCCACTGAAGCTTTCTTT. This gives the protein CASSQLQGATEAFF. Filled out from reference TRBV3-1 and TRBJ1-1, the complete variable domain reads DTAVSQTPKYLVTQMGNDKSIKCEQNLGHDTMYWYKQDSKKFLKIMFSYNNKELIINETVPNRFSPKSPDKAHLNLHINSLELGDSAVYFCASSQLQGATEAFFGQGTRLTVV.

This clonotype was recorded at least ten times. The CDR3 loop is CSAREAYGGNQPQHF. Here the CDR3 DNA reads TGCAGTGCTAGAGAAGCGTACGGGGGCAATCAGCCCCAGCATTTT. The J gene is TRBJ1-5, the V gene TRBV20-1; D unclear. The CDR3 is 15 residues long. CDR1 is DFQATT and CDR2 is SNEGSKA in the germline V gene (reference sequence). V was trimmed by 0 bases and J by 2 bases, leaving 11 bases between them.

This clonotype was recorded at least ten times. The chain employs TRBV20-1 and TRBJ2-1; 7 bases are a match to TRBD1. CDR1 and CDR2 (germline): DFQATT, SNEGSKA (reference sequence). Trimming removed 3 bases from V and 4 bases from J; junction bases left unmatched: 6. This CDR3 is 14 amino acids long. CDR3 sequence reads: CSASMGDSYNEQFF. The DNA for the CDR3 is TGCAGTGCTAGCATGGGGGACAGTTACAATGAGCAGTTCTTC.

The chain joins TRBV7-9 to TRBJ1-1; no definite D call. V was trimmed by 0 bases and J by 3 bases, leaving 8 bases between them. This CDR3 comprises 14 residues. Germline V CDR1 and CDR2: SEHNR, FQNEAQ (reference sequence). The CDR3 DNA follows: TGTGCCAGCAGCTTAGCAGGGTTCTACACTGAAGCTTTCTTT. Its protein is CASSLAGFYTEAFF. The full variable domain, in which reference TRBV7-9 and TRBJ1-1 provide the parts outside the CDR3, is DTGVSQNPRHKITKRGQNVTFRCDPISEHNRLYWYRQTLGQGPEFLTYFQNEAQLEKSRLLSDRFSAERPKGSFSTLEIQRTEQGDSAMYLCASSLAGFYTEAFFGQGTRLTVV.

This clonotype was recorded a few times. CDR3 residues: CASSTQGILNTEAFF. DNA of the CDR3: TGTGCCAGCAGCACACAGGGGATTTTGAACACTGAAGCTTTCTTT. The chain has TRBV7-2 and TRBJ1-1; 7 bases agree with TRBD1. Germline lookup yields CDR1 SGHTA and CDR2 FQGNSA. The CDR3 has 15 amino acids. Unmatched junction bases numbered 6, after V lost 5 bases and J lost 0 bases.